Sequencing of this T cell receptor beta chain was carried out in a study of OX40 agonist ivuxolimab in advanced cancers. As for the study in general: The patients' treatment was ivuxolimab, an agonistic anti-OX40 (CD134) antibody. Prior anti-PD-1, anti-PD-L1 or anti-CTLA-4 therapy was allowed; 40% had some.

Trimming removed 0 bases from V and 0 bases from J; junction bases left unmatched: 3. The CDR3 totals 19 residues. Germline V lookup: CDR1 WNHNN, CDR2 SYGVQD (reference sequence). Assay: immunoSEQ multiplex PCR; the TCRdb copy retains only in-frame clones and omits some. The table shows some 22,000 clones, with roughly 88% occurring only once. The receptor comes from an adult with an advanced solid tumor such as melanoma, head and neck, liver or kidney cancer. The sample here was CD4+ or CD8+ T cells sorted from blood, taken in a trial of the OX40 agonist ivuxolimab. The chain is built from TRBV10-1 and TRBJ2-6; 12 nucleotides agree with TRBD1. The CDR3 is CASSESGTGGHSGANVLTF. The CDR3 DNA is TGCGCCAGCAGTGAGTCCGGGACAGGGGGCCACTCTGGGGCCAACGTCCTGACTTTC.